This entry describes one T cell receptor beta chain. This record belongs to a study of blood T cell repertoires in COVID-19. Using immunoSEQ multiplex PCR, the repertoire was profiled, and TCRdb retains in-frame clones only, with some absent. The table includes some 340,000 clones, 85% to 95% detected once. This receptor was obtained from a woman in her thirties who had been exposed to COVID-19. Specimen: PBMCs or T cells enriched from blood (not recorded which).

Here the CDR3 reads CASSLTLSSPRPYGYTF. CDR3 in DNA: TGCGCCAGCAGCTTGACCCTAAGTAGCCCTCGACCCTATGGCTACACCTTC. The V gene is TRBV5-1, the J gene TRBJ1-2; D not resolved. The CDR3 is 17 residues long. The ends were cut back, 1 base at V and 4 bases at J, with 20 bases in the middle. Germline lookup yields CDR1 SGHRS and CDR2 YFSETQ.